Each of the 2 T cell receptor beta chains below was sequenced from the same sample in a study of blood T cell repertoires in COVID-19. Only in-frame clones appear in the TCRdb table, and some are missing; sequencing was by immunoSEQ multiplex PCR. The table has some 90,000 clones, roughly 80% seen once. Material: peripheral blood. These receptors all come from a man in his sixties with acute or convalescent COVID-19.

This sequence joins TRBV9 and TRBJ1-1; 8 nucleotides line up with TRBD1. The CDR3 has 13 residues. The germline V gene encodes CDR1 SGDLS and CDR2 YYNGEE. The J segment lost 3 bases and the V segment lost 2 bases, leaving 0 bases of the junction unmatched. As DNA, the CDR3 is TGTGCCAGCAGCGTGGACAGGGACACTGAAGCTTTCTTT. This sequence encodes CASSVDRDTEAFF.

V usage is TRBV2 and J usage is TRBJ2-7; 9 nucleotides agree with TRBD1. Germline loops: CDR1 SNHLY, CDR2 FYNNEI. CDR3 length: 13 amino acids. The J segment lost 6 bases and the V segment lost 5 bases, leaving 5 bases of the junction unmatched. The DNA of the CDR3 is TGTGCCAGCAGTCGGGACAGGGCGACCGAGCAGTACTTC. This gives the protein CASSRDRATEQYF.